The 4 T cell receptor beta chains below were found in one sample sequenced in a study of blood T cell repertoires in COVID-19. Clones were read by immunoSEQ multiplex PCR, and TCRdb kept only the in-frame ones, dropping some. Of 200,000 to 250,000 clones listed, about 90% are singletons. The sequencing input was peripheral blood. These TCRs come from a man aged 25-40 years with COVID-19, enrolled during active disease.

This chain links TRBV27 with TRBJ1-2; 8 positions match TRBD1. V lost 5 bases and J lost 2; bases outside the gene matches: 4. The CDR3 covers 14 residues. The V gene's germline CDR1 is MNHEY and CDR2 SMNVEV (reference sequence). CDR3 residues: CASSAQGANYGYTF. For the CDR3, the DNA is TGTGCCAGCAGTGCCCAGGGGGCCAACTATGGCTACACCTTC.

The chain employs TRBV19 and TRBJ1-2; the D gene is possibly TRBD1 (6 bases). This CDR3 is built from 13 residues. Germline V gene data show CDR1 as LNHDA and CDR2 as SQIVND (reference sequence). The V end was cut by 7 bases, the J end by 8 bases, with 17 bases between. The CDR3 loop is CASNSGTPGGYTF. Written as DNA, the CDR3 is TGTGCCAGTAATTCCGGGACACCCGGGGGCTACACCTTC. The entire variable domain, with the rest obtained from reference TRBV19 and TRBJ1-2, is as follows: DGGITQSPKYLFRKEGQNVTLSCEQNLNHDAMYWYRQDPGQGLRLIYYSQIVNDFQKGDIAEGYSVSREKKESFPLTVTSAQKNPTAFYLCASNSGTPGGYTFGSGTRLTVV.

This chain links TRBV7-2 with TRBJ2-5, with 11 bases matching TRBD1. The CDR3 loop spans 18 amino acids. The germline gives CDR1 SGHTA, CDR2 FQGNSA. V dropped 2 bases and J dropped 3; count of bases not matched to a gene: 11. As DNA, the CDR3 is TGTGCCAGCAGCTTAAGCCCCACCGGGACAGGGGGAGAAGAGACCCAGTACTTC. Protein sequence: CASSLSPTGTGGEETQYF.

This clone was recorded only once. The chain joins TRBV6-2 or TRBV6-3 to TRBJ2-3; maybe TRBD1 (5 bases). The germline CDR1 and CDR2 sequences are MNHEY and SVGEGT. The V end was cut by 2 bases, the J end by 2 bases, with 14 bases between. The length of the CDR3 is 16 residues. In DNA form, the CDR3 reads TGTGCCAGCAGTTACCGGGCAGGGATGGACACAGATACGCAGTATTTT. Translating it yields CASSYRAGMDTDTQYF.